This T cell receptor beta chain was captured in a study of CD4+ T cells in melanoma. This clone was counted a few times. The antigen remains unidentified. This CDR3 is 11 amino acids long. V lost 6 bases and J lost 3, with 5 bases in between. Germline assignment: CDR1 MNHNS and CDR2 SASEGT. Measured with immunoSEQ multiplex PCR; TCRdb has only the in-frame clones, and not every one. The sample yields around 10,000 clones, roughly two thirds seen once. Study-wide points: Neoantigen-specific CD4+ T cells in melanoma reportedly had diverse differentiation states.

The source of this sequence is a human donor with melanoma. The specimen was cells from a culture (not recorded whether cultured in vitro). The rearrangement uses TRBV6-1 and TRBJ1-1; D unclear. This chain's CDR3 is CASRGYTEAFF. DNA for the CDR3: TGTGCCAGCAGGGGTTACACTGAAGCTTTCTTT.